The 16 T cell receptor beta chains in this list originate from one sample, sequenced in a study of beta chain features in type 1 diabetes (dated by TCRdb to the late 2010s). The library was generated by the immunoSEQ multiplex PCR assay. All of the isolated RNA was reverse transcribed with the High Capacity cDNA Reverse Transcription Kit, so expressed TCRB transcripts were sequenced. Here the immuneACCESS table is served through TCRdb, limited to in-frame sequences with V and J called. Missing clones are a known gap in these copies; in checked studies unresolved V genes cover under half, and the rest lacks a known reason. The sample table lists fewer than 150,000 clones, 6.9% of them with a count of one. Around 1.5% of the sample is taken by the ten largest. What was sequenced was central memory CD4+ T cells from blood. Receptor source: a woman aged 25-40 years in good health.

In its sample, this clone was seen a few times. The rearrangement joins TRBV11-2 to TRBJ1-2, with TRBD1 matching over 7 bases. The CDR3 covers 13 residues. V shed 10 bases and J 10 bases; nucleotides not matched to a gene: 15. The germline V gene has CDR1 SGHAT and CDR2 FQNNGV. The CDR3: CATTIDRARDYTF. CDR3 nucleotides: TGTGCCACAACTATAGACAGGGCTCGCGACTACACCTTC.

There are a few counts of this clone. The chain combines TRBV30 with TRBJ1-5; tentatively, D is TRBD1 (6 bases). Germline CDR1 and CDR2: GTSNPN and SVGIG (reference sequence). V was shortened by 3 bases and J by 1 base, with 13 bases between the two germline ends. The CDR3 consists of 15 residues. CDR3 DNA sequence: TGTGCCTGGAGCACACAGGGCTTAAGCAATCAGCCCCAGCATTTT. Residues: CAWSTQGLSNQPQHF.

This clone has just a few counts. The rearrangement links TRBV20-1 to TRBJ2-7, with TRBD1 matching over 8 bases. Germline V gene lookup returns CDR1 DFQATT and CDR2 SNEGSKA (reference sequence). There are 11 residues in the CDR3. V was pared by 3 bases and J by 6 bases, with 1 base of the junction left unmatched. This chain's CDR3 is CSARQGAEQYF. The CDR3 nucleotides read TGCAGTGCTAGGCAGGGGGCCGAGCAGTACTTC.

The chain employs TRBV5-1 and TRBJ2-1; 8 bases align to TRBD2. The V gene's germline CDR1 is SGHRS and CDR2 YFSETQ. Trimming cost V 0 bases and J 2 bases; bases outside gene matches: 10. The CDR3 contains 18 residues. The CDR3 protein is CASSLGVRAGGTYNEQFF. The CDR3 DNA follows: TGCGCCAGCAGCTTGGGAGTAAGGGCGGGAGGTACCTACAATGAGCAGTTCTTC.

This clone was counted between two and nine times. V gene TRBV11-2 combines with J gene TRBJ1-1; TRBD1 agrees at 7 bases. V shed 5 bases and J 4 bases; nucleotides not matched to a gene: 10. Germline-derived CDR1 and CDR2 are SGHAT and FQNNGV. This CDR3 has 15 amino acids. The CDR3 nucleotides are TGTGCCAGCAGCCTAAGTAGAACAGGGGCCACTGAAGCTTTCTTT. It codes for CASSLSRTGATEAFF. Together with reference TRBV11-2 and TRBJ1-1, the CDR3 gives the full variable domain: EAGVAQSPRYKIIEKRQSVAFWCNPISGHATLYWYQQILGQGPKLLIQFQNNGVVDDSQLPKDRFSAERLKGVDSTLKIQPAKLEDSAVYLCASSLSRTGATEAFFGQGTRLTVV.

The chain joins TRBV5-1 to TRBJ2-5; 9 nucleotides match TRBD2. This CDR3 region has 15 residues. V trimming: 0 bases; J trimming: 4 bases; junction bases outside the gene matches: 4. Germline V lookup: CDR1 SGHRS, CDR2 YFSETQ. The CDR3 region is CASSLAGSGRETQYF. The CDR3 DNA follows: TGCGCCAGCAGCTTGGCCGGTAGCGGGAGAGAGACCCAGTACTTC.

The chain links TRBV30 to TRBJ2-7, with 7 bases fitting TRBD1. Germline assignment: CDR1 GTSNPN and CDR2 SVGIG (reference sequence). V was clipped by 5 bases and J by 5 bases; unmatched bases: 6. The CDR3 spans 12 residues. The CDR3 DNA reads TGTGCCTGGGAAAACAGGGGACACGAGCAGTACTTC. It specifies CAWENRGHEQYF.

This chain uses TRBV21-1 with TRBJ2-1; the table's D call, TRBD2, has no DNA check behind it. TRBV21-1 is classified as a pseudogene. There are 16 residues in the CDR3. The CDR3 loop is CASSKRLGLGPNEQFF. DNA of the CDR3: TGTGCCAGCAGCAAACGACTGGGTCTAGGTCCCAATGAGCAGTTCTTC.

This clone was found a few times. This chain connects TRBV29-1 to TRBJ2-1; D is possibly TRBD2 (6 bases). Trimming left V 5 bases short and J 6 bases short, with 17 bases between. The CDR3 consists of 14 residues. Germline assignment: CDR1 SQVTM and CDR2 ANQGSEA. The DNA of the CDR3 is TGCAGCGTTTCCGGGACTCTAGGGGTCAATGAGCAGTTCTTC. Translating it yields CSVSGTLGVNEQFF.

The rearrangement joins TRBV2 to TRBJ2-2; no firm D call. Trimming cost V 4 bases and J 4 bases, with 7 bases left between them. The CDR3 contains 13 residues. Germline CDR1 reads SNHLY; CDR2 reads FYNNEI. The chain's CDR3 is CASSVHFTGELFF. The DNA for the CDR3 is TGTGCCAGCAGTGTTCACTTCACCGGGGAGCTGTTTTTT.

V gene TRBV6-1 combines with J gene TRBJ2-7; 11 bases fit TRBD2. Trimming removed 8 bases from V and 0 bases from J; junction bases left unmatched: 6. This CDR3 spans 15 amino acids. Germline CDR1 reads MNHNS; CDR2 reads SASEGT. CDR3 coding DNA: TGTGCCAGCCGAATACTAGCGGGAGTCTCCTACGAGCAGTACTTC. Its translation is CASRILAGVSYEQYF.

This clone has just a few counts. The chain has TRBV28 and TRBJ2-7, with TRBD2 identical over 7 bases. V was pared by 6 bases and J by 7 bases, with 18 bases of the junction left unmatched. CDR1 and CDR2 from the germline V gene are MDHEN and SYDVKM. This CDR3 comprises 16 residues. CDR3 sequence reads: CASRLAGAGKLGEQYF. In DNA, the CDR3 is TGTGCCAGCAGGCTCGCGGGAGCGGGAAAGCTGGGGGAGCAGTACTTC. Full variable domain (rest looked up from reference TRBV28 and TRBJ2-7): DVKVTQSSRYLVKRTGEKVFLECVQDMDHENMFWYRQDPGLGLRLIYFSYDVKMKEKGDIPEGYSVSREKKERFSLILESASTNQTSMYLCASRLAGAGKLGEQYFGPGTRLTVT.

This clone was detected only a few times. V usage is TRBV9 and J usage is TRBJ2-2, with a possible D match to TRBD2 (5 bases). Trimming shortened V by 4 bases and J by 4 bases, and 14 bases separated the two germline ends. Per the germline V gene, CDR1 is SGDLS and CDR2 is YYNGEE. CDR3 length equals 15 residues. The CDR3 sequence is CASSFLDAGTGELFF. The CDR3, as DNA: TGTGCCAGCAGCTTCCTTGACGCGGGCACCGGGGAGCTGTTTTTT. Filled out from reference TRBV9 and TRBJ2-2, the complete variable domain reads DSGVTQTPKHLITATGQRVTLRCSPRSGDLSVYWYQQSLDQGLQFLIQYYNGEERAKGNILERFSAQQFPDLHSELNLSSLELGDSALYFCASSFLDAGTGELFFGEGSRLTVL.

This clone was seen many times. This rearrangement joins TRBV5-6 to TRBJ2-1; 15 nucleotides align to TRBD2. The ends lost 1 base at V and 3 bases at J; junction bases unmatched: 8. Germline assignment: CDR1 SGHDT and CDR2 YYEEEE. There are 19 residues in the CDR3. CDR3 sequence reads: CASSLLGSGLAGGYNEQFF. CDR3 coding DNA: TGTGCCAGCAGCTTGCTAGGCTCGGGACTAGCGGGGGGCTACAATGAGCAGTTCTTC.

This chain connects TRBV10-3 to TRBJ1-2; 9 bases are a match to TRBD1. CDR3 size: 14 residues. Germline V gives CDR1 ENHRY, CDR2 SYGVKD. Trimming removed 6 bases from V and 4 bases from J; junction bases left unmatched: 6. The CDR3 nucleotides are TGTGCCATCAGGGAACAGGGGGCACCCTATGGCTACACCTTC. Residues: CAIREQGAPYGYTF.

Only a few counts were recorded for this clone. The chain combines TRBV7-2 with TRBJ1-4, with 9 bases fitting TRBD1. The CDR3 length is 18 residues. V gave up 5 bases and J gave up 4 bases; unmatched junction bases: 14. Germline V gene lookup returns CDR1 SGHTA and CDR2 FQGNSA. CDR3: CASSTPSGTGFLNEKLFF. DNA for the CDR3: TGTGCCAGCAGCACTCCCTCCGGGACAGGGTTTCTTAATGAAAAACTGTTTTTT.